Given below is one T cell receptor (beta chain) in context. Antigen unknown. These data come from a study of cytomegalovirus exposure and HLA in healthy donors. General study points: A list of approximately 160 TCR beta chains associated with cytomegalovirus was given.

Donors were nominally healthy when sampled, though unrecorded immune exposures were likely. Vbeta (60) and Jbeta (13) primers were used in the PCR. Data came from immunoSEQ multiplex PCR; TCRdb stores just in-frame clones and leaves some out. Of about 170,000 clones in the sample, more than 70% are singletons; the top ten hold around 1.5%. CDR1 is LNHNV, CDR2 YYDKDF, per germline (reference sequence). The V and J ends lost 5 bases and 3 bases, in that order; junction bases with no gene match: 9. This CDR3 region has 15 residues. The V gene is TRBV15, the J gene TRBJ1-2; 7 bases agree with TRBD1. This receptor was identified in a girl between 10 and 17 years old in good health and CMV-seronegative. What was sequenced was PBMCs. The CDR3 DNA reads TGTGCCACCAGCGGACACAGGGGCTTGGACTATGGCTACACCTTC. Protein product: CATSGHRGLDYGYTF.